This is a list of T cell receptor beta chains from one sample in a study of shared T cell receptors in the human thymus. The data were produced by immunoSEQ multiplex PCR, yet TCRdb's version contains in-frame clones alone and is incomplete. The sample has approximately 660,000 clones, approximately 88% seen once. These data were likewise used in another study, on human thymus T cells.

The sequencing input was thymocytes. These receptors all come from a boy under three years old with a congenital heart defect. Each CDR3 is given with its conserved first and last residue. A D gene is named only where the DNA matches it firmly. A row's size may be missing; if present it is once, few, many or a size class.

d_call v_call clone_size cdr3_aa
TRBD2 TRBV2 - CASRTSGSGTGELFF
- TRBV4-1 - CASSQDEQGGTGELFF
- TRBV4-2 - CASSQDRPPPVCRGGCENTEAFF
- TRBV11-2 - CASSLKGKGATYEQYF
TRBD1 TRBV30 once CAWSHRGNSHEQYF
- TRBV12-5 - CASGLEMWKGTYEQYF
TRBD1 TRBV7-9 - CASSPGWTGPRLSEQFF
- TRBV7-2 - CASSSRGATSYEQYF
TRBD1 TRBV19 - CASSRSRDSEAFF
- TRBV6-1 - CASSELAELREYNEQFF
- TRBV1 - CTSGGQTSEYEQYF
- TRBV6-1 - CASSAETQGRNTEAFF
- TRBV5-6 - CASSRGLPYEQYF
- TRBV5-4 - CASSLASSGSTDTQYF
TRBD2 TRBV11-3 - CASSLEGPGGAETQYF
- TRBV30 - CAWSVIRDTTNYGYTF
- TRBV5-8 - CASSPVRESSYEQYF
- TRBV7-8 few CASSLQGAWYEQYF
TRBD2 TRBV4-1 - CASSQLFSEREGPNEQFF
- TRBV5-1 - CASSLKRVEYFGTDTQYF
- TRBV21-1 once CASSPRHNGYTF
- TRBV9 - CASSELGRGEYTGELFF
TRBD2 TRBV11-1 - CASSTLAGVGQYF
TRBD1 TRBV6-5 - CASISRGIRAFF
TRBD2 TRBV27 - CASSQMTSGYNEQFF
TRBD1 TRBV5-1 - CASSGDRGEDTQYF
TRBD2 TRBV18 - CASSPLHTAGDYNEQFF
- TRBV27 once CASSLGLPGNEQFF
TRBD1 TRBV6-1 - CASTEGTGIRGHF
- TRBV14 - CASSQAAAYGYTF
- TRBV28 - CASSLHQPYNNQPQHF
- TRBV14 - CASSQSPRQGWDYEQYF
- TRBV15 - CATSIGTSGLNTDTQYF
TRBD1 TRBV12-5 - CASGRGQGTDTQYF
TRBD1 TRBV11-2 - CASSLASRQGICEQYF
- TRBV4-2 - CASSQDPRGSCGYTF
TRBD2 TRBV7-2 few CASSFHPPGTSGTPYEQYF
TRBD1 TRBV27 few CASSPSGTGRTGELFF
- TRBV11-2 - CASSPSSVQPGIGYTF
TRBD1 TRBV4-3 - CASSQDCAPRGTGIATNEKLFF
- TRBV28 - CASSLGQPGELFF
- TRBV21-1 - CASSSLTSGSYEQYF
- TRBV5-5 - CASSLRGSVDNEQFF